This T cell receptor (beta chain) was sequenced in a study of cytomegalovirus exposure and HLA in healthy donors. Study results and caveats: Reportedly, diagnosis of cytomegalovirus status by the classifier showed high specificity and sensitivity. Using a false discovery rate of 0.05, a later analysis showed that fewer than 20,000 TCR beta sequences were associated with HLA alleles. Most subjects had HLA-A and HLA-B alleles reportedly predicted accurately by TCR beta sequences.

This CDR3 has 12 amino acids. Germline V gene lookup returns CDR1 SEHNR and CDR2 FQNEAQ (reference sequence). V lost 6 bases and J 0 bases, leaving 6 bases between the germline ends. Amplification used 60 Vbeta primers and 13 Jbeta primers. Clones were read by immunoSEQ multiplex PCR, and TCRdb kept only the in-frame ones, dropping some. The table has approximately 100,000 clones, almost 75% seen once. Comment on this clone: Its antigen remains unidentified. The same CDR3 is also encoded by other DNA sequences in this sample.

The origin of this receptor is a man aged 35-49 years in good health and CMV-seronegative. The sequenced sample consisted of PBMCs. This chain connects TRBV7-9 to TRBJ2-7; D is uncertain. DNA for the CDR3: TGTGCCAGCAGTCCCGGCTCCTACGAGCAGTACTTC. Translating gives CASSPGSYEQYF.